The 17 T cell receptor beta chains below were found in one sample sequenced in a study of blood T cell repertoires in COVID-19. Assay used: immunoSEQ multiplex PCR; TCRdb lists only in-frame clones, some missing. The profile shows some 250,000 clones, roughly 90% of them singletons. Input material: peripheral blood. The receptors were gathered from a woman between 25 and 40 years old with acute or convalescent COVID-19.

The chain links TRBV3-1 (or the pseudogene TRBV3-2) to TRBJ2-5; D remains unclear. Germline V lookup: CDR1 LGHDT, CDR2 YNNKEL (reference sequence). Trimming cost V 1 base and J 9 bases, with 9 bases left between them. The CDR3 covers 12 residues. The CDR3 reads CASSQVGLAQYF. DNA for the CDR3: TGTGCCAGCAGCCAAGTTGGGCTGGCCCAGTACTTC.

The J gene is TRBJ2-1, the V gene TRBV2, with 10 nucleotides matching TRBD2. CDR1 SNHLY and CDR2 FYNNEI come from the germline V gene. The V and J ends lost 4 bases and 7 bases, in that order; junction bases with no gene match: 13. The CDR3 spans 17 residues. CDR3 DNA sequence: TGTGCCAGCAGTGGTCGGGCTAGCGGGAGATCTGGGAATGAGCAGTTCTTC. Protein sequence: CASSGRASGRSGNEQFF.

The chain joins TRBV27 to TRBJ1-1; D is unresolved. The CDR3 has 14 amino acids. Germline V CDR1 and CDR2: MNHEY, SMNVEV (reference sequence). Between the trimmed V and J ends, which lost 4 bases and 5 bases, there was a span of 14 bases. This chain's CDR3 is CASSYWAGLTEAFF. In DNA, the CDR3 is TGTGCCAGCAGTTATTGGGCAGGTCTTACTGAAGCTTTCTTT.

The chain joins TRBV30 to TRBJ1-3, with TRBD1 identical over 7 bases. CDR3 size: 16 residues. Unmatched junction bases numbered 7, after V lost 2 bases and J lost 0 bases. Germline CDR1 is GTSNPN and CDR2 is SVGIG (reference sequence). Here the CDR3 reads CAWSRRDRASGNTIYF. The DNA for the CDR3 is TGTGCCTGGAGTAGGAGGGACAGAGCCTCTGGAAACACCATATATTTT.

V is TRBV2 and J is TRBJ2-7, with D tentatively TRBD1 (5 bases). In germline, CDR1 is SNHLY, CDR2 FYNNEI. The CDR3 loop spans 14 amino acids. Trimming cost V 3 bases and J 0 bases, with 9 bases left between them. In DNA, the CDR3 is TGTGCCAGCAGTGAGACAGAAAGCTCCTACGAGCAGTACTTC. Its translation: CASSETESSYEQYF. The full variable domain, in which reference TRBV2 and TRBJ2-7 provide the parts outside the CDR3, is EPEVTQTPSHQVTQMGQEVILRCVPISNHLYFYWYRQILGQKVEFLVSFYNNEISEKSEIFDDQFSVERPDGSNFTLKIRSTKLEDSAMYFCASSETESSYEQYFGPGTRLTVT.

The chain employs TRBV5-4 and TRBJ2-7, with 8 bases aligning to TRBD2. This CDR3 is 15 amino acids long. V lost 3 bases and J lost 6; bases outside the gene matches: 11. CDR1 is SGHNT, CDR2 YYREEE, per germline (reference sequence). The CDR3 coding sequence is TGTGCCAGCAGCTCAACTAGCGGCAATCTCCGCGAGCAGTACTTC. Amino acid sequence: CASSSTSGNLREQYF.

This clone was counted a single time. J is TRBJ2-1 and V is TRBV6-6; no clear D. Looked up from germline, CDR1 is MNHNY and CDR2 is SVGAGI (reference sequence). The CDR3 extends over 12 amino acids. V lost 4 bases and J 10 bases, leaving 11 bases between the germline ends. CDR3 amino acids: CASSFLSAEQFF. The CDR3 nucleotides read TGTGCCAGCAGTTTCTTGAGTGCGGAGCAGTTCTTC.

This clone occurred a few times. The genes are TRBV4-1 and TRBJ1-5; D call uncertain. The CDR3 consists of 15 residues. Germline V lookup: CDR1 MGHRA, CDR2 YSYEKL. The V and J ends lost 4 bases and 0 bases respectively, with 10 bases between them. CDR3 bases: TGCGCCAGCAGCCCCACGGGAGATAGCAATCAGCCCCAGCATTTT. Its protein is CASSPTGDSNQPQHF.

This rearrangement joins TRBV5-1 to TRBJ2-2; TRBD2 matches at 14 bases. Germline CDR1 is SGHRS and CDR2 is YFSETQ. J lost 0 bases, V lost 4 bases, and 5 bases had no gene match. The CDR3 length is 18 residues. The CDR3 here is CASSGGLAGGPNTGELFF. CDR3 coding DNA: TGCGCCAGCAGCGGCGGACTAGCGGGAGGCCCGAACACCGGGGAGCTGTTTTTT. Full variable domain (outside the CDR3, taken from reference TRBV5-1 and TRBJ2-2): KAGVTQTPRYLIKTRGQQVTLSCSPISGHRSVSWYQQTPGQGLQFLFEYFSETQRNKGNFPGRFSGRQFSNSRSEMNVSTLELGDSALYLCASSGGLAGGPNTGELFFGEGSRLTVL.

This clone came up a few times. The chain uses TRBV4-2 and TRBJ2-2; 10 bases agree with TRBD2. V lost 2 bases and J lost 4; bases outside the gene matches: 10. CDR1 and CDR2 from the germline V gene are LGHNA and YNFKEQ. This CDR3 region has 18 residues. CDR3 sequence: CASSQNDLAGAGTGELFF. CDR3 DNA sequence: TGTGCCAGCAGCCAAAACGACCTAGCGGGAGCAGGCACCGGGGAGCTGTTTTTT.

The chain couples TRBV24-1 to TRBJ2-3; possible D gene TRBD1, 6 bases. Germline loops: CDR1 KGHDR, CDR2 SFDVKD. The ends were cut back, 1 base at V and 4 bases at J, with 14 bases in the middle. This CDR3 contains 16 residues. The CDR3 region is CATSDFNRDGSDTQYF. CDR3 DNA: TGTGCCACCAGTGATTTCAACAGGGATGGGTCAGATACGCAGTATTTT.

The J gene is TRBJ1-2, the V gene TRBV5-4, with D tentatively TRBD1 (5 bases). Trimming cost V 5 bases and J 10 bases, with 24 bases left between them. This CDR3 spans 15 amino acids. Germline V gene lookup returns CDR1 SGHNT and CDR2 YYREEE (reference sequence). CDR3 in DNA: TGTGCCAGCAGACCCGCTACTGACAGCGCTATAAACTACACCTTC. This translates into CASRPATDSAINYTF.

The chain carries TRBV4-3 and TRBJ2-1; 9 bases align to TRBD2. From germline, CDR1 is LGHNA and CDR2 YSLEER. The CDR3 covers 19 residues. J was trimmed by 5 bases and V by 3 bases; bases with no gene match: 17. The CDR3, as DNA: TGCGCCAGCAGCCAGAGTCTAGCGGGGAGCGCGGGTAACCACAATGAGCAGTTCTTC. Translation: CASSQSLAGSAGNHNEQFF.

This chain links TRBV11-3 with TRBJ2-2; 10 nucleotides line up with TRBD1. Germline loops: CDR1 SGHNT, CDR2 YENEEA. V lost 4 bases and J lost 7; bases outside the gene matches: 3. The CDR3 consists of 14 residues. The CDR3 DNA sequence: TGTGCCAGCAGCTCGACAGGGGGCATCGGGGAGCTGTTTTTT. Its protein is CASSSTGGIGELFF.

The genes are TRBV19 and TRBJ2-7, with a possible D match to TRBD2 (5 bases). The germline V gene encodes CDR1 LNHDA and CDR2 SQIVND (reference sequence). The V end was cut by 4 bases, the J end by 9 bases, with 16 bases between. The CDR3 loop spans 13 amino acids. The CDR3 nucleotides read TGTGCCAGTAGTAGATCAGAAGGACTCGGGCAGTACTTC. Translating it yields CASSRSEGLGQYF.

The CDR3 region is CASTWGPGRTDTQYF. The CDR3 DNA follows: TGTGCCAGTACCTGGGGCCCCGGCCGCACAGATACGCAGTATTTT. This sequence joins TRBV19 and TRBJ2-3, with a weak D call TRBD1 (5 bases). This CDR3 has 15 residues. V dropped 7 bases and J dropped 1 base, with 15 bases sitting between them. The germline V gene has CDR1 LNHDA and CDR2 SQIVND (reference sequence).

This chain links TRBV25-1 with TRBJ2-5; 11 bases are shared with TRBD2. J gave up 3 bases and V 11 bases, and 8 bases lay outside the gene matches. Germline CDR1 and CDR2: MGHDK and SYGVNS. There are 14 residues in the CDR3. CDR3 sequence (DNA): TGTGCCGCATCCCCACTAGCGGGAGAAGAGACCCAGTACTTC. Translation: CAASPLAGEETQYF.